A selection of T cell receptor beta chains follows, all from one sample in a study of blood T cell repertoires in COVID-19. Assay: immunoSEQ multiplex PCR; the TCRdb copy retains only in-frame clones and omits some. Of about 24,000 clones listed, about 89% are singletons. The material sequenced was peripheral blood. The receptors were sampled from a man aged 45 to 65 with active COVID-19. CDR3s include the opening cysteine and the closing phenylalanine or tryptophan. The D gene is left open where the match is weak. Only some rows state a clone size, as once, few, many or a class for expanded clones.

TRBV6-2/TRBV6-3,-,TRBJ2-7,TRBD1,CASSRGQGAREQYF,TGTGCCAGCAGTCGGGGACAGGGGGCTCGGGAGCAGTACTTC
TRBV4-3,-,TRBJ2-2,TRBD2,CASSQVTSGGAVGELFF,TGCGCCAGCAGCCAAGTCACTAGCGGGGGGGCCGTCGGGGAGCTGTTTTTT
TRBV19,-,TRBJ1-2,-,CASSIGLGRFYGYTF,TGTGCCAGTAGTATCGGGTTGGGGCGATTCTATGGCTACACCTTC
TRBV16,-,TRBJ2-1,-,CASSLQGSSYNEQFF,TGTGCCAGCAGCCTACAGGGCAGCTCCTACAATGAGCAGTTCTTC
TRBV27,-,TRBJ1-6,-,CASSSATGTWGPNSPLHF,TGTGCCAGCAGTTCTGCGACCGGGACATGGGGACCTAATTCACCCCTCCACTTT
TRBV2,-,TRBJ1-1,-,CASSGAGGLFGTEAFF,TGTGCCAGCAGTGGGGCGGGTGGTCTGTTCGGAACTGAAGCTTTCTTT
TRBV6-4,once,TRBJ2-3,TRBD1,CASSDSTGQGADTQYF,TGTGCCAGCAGTGACTCGACTGGACAGGGGGCAGATACGCAGTATTTT
TRBV6-6,-,TRBJ2-3,TRBD1,CASRDWTGISTDTQYF,TGTGCCAGCAGGGACTGGACAGGGATTAGCACAGATACGCAGTATTTT
TRBV6-2/TRBV6-3,-,TRBJ2-6,TRBD1,CASSPTGFGANVLTF,TGTGCCAGCAGCCCGACAGGGTTTGGGGCCAACGTCCTGACTTTC
TRBV5-1,-,TRBJ2-1,TRBD2,CASSAGTSTYGEQFF,TGCGCCAGCAGCGCGGGGACTAGCACATATGGTGAGCAGTTCTTC
TRBV15,-,TRBJ2-7,-,CATSRDRQGVYEQYF,TGTGCCACCAGCAGAGATCGGCAGGGCGTCTACGAGCAGTACTTC
TRBV7-9,-,TRBJ2-7,TRBD2,CASSRTSGTYEQYF,TGTGCCAGCAGCCGGACTAGCGGGACCTACGAGCAGTACTTC
TRBV19,few,TRBJ1-2,-,CASSIVAGDYGYTF,TGTGCCAGTAGTATAGTAGCAGGGGACTATGGCTACACCTTC
TRBV30,-,TRBJ2-5,TRBD1,CAWEGAQPAQYF,TGTGCCTGGGAGGGGGCGCAGCCGGCCCAGTACTTC
TRBV7-2,-,TRBJ2-7,-,CASSLGVGAYEQYF,TGTGCCAGCAGCTTAGGTGTCGGAGCCTACGAGCAGTACTTC
TRBV7-2,-,TRBJ1-2,-,CALRSYYGYTF,TGTGCTTTGCGAAGCTACTATGGCTACACCTTC
TRBV4-2,-,TRBJ1-1,-,CASSQGDFQENTEAFF,TGTGCCAGCAGCCAAGGGGACTTTCAGGAGAACACTGAAGCTTTCTTT
TRBV24-1,-,TRBJ2-5,TRBD1,CATSQPGTGERRTQYF,TGTGCCACCAGTCAGCCCGGGACAGGGGAGCGGCGGACCCAGTACTTC
TRBV4-3,-,TRBJ2-2,TRBD1,CASSPGTGVRELFF,TGCGCCAGCAGCCCCGGGACAGGGGTTAGGGAGCTGTTTTTT
TRBV19,-,TRBJ1-5,-,CASSMEGRHNQPQHF,TGTGCCAGTAGTATGGAGGGACGGCACAATCAGCCCCAGCATTTT
TRBV27,-,TRBJ1-1,-,CASSFLEGIAEAFF,TGTGCCAGCAGTTTCCTGGAGGGCATCGCTGAAGCTTTCTTT
TRBV6-2/TRBV6-3,-,TRBJ1-1,-,CASSYSLGRNTEAFF,TGTGCCAGCAGTTACTCGCTGGGGCGAAACACTGAAGCTTTCTTT
TRBV6-6,-,TRBJ2-7,-,CAVRPGGIYEQYF,TGTGCCGTTCGGCCCGGAGGAATCTACGAGCAGTACTTC
TRBV5-4,-,TRBJ2-7,-,CASSSRRGKNEQYF,TGTGCCAGCAGCTCCCGGCGCGGGAAAAACGAGCAGTACTTC
TRBV4-3,-,TRBJ1-2,-,CASSQDARGPYGYTF,TGCGCCAGCAGCCAAGATGCCAGGGGACCCTATGGCTACACCTTC
TRBV7-9,-,TRBJ1-5,TRBD1,CASSPTGVQPQHF,TGTGCCAGCAGTCCCACAGGGGTTCAGCCCCAGCATTTT
TRBV4-1,-,TRBJ2-5,TRBD1,CASSQGGQGMQETQYF,TGCGCCAGCAGCCAAGGGGGACAGGGGATGCAAGAGACCCAGTACTTC
TRBV27,-,TRBJ1-1,TRBD1,CASSLAGTGLANTEAFF,TGTGCCAGCAGTTTGGCCGGGACAGGGTTAGCGAACACTGAAGCTTTCTTT
TRBV5-1,-,TRBJ2-3,-,CASSLRGTDTQYF,TGCGCCAGCAGCTTGCGGGGCACAGATACGCAGTATTTT
TRBV18,-,TRBJ2-7,-,CASSRDLPPTGEQYF,TGTGCCAGCTCCCGCGACTTACCTCCTACCGGCGAGCAGTACTTC
TRBV28,-,TRBJ1-1,-,CASSPGGVATEAFF,TGTGCCAGCAGCCCCGGAGGGGTAGCCACTGAAGCTTTCTTT
TRBV5-4,-,TRBJ2-3,-,CASSLAGRGSTDTQYF,TGTGCCAGCAGCCTCGCTGGCAGGGGTTCAACAGATACGCAGTATTTT
TRBV19,once,TRBJ1-5,-,CASSIVQVQQPQHF,TGTGCCAGTAGTATAGTCCAGGTCCAGCAGCCCCAGCATTTT
TRBV28,-,TRBJ2-5,TRBD2,CASSAPASGNKETQYF,TGTGCCAGCAGTGCCCCGGCTAGCGGGAATAAAGAGACCCAGTACTTC
TRBV19,-,TRBJ2-3,TRBD2,CASSPLTSGGGPSTDTQYF,TGTGCCAGTAGTCCCCTGACTAGCGGGGGAGGACCTAGCACAGATACGCAGTATTTT
TRBV27,-,TRBJ1-1,TRBD1,CASRSQGERTEAFF,TGTGCCAGCAGATCACAGGGGGAGAGGACTGAAGCTTTCTTT
TRBV28,-,TRBJ2-1,TRBD1,CASRLQGSYNEQFF,TGTGCCAGCAGGTTACAGGGGTCCTACAATGAGCAGTTCTTC
TRBV2,-,TRBJ1-4,-,CASSESGLEKLFF,TGTGCCAGCAGTGAGTCCGGACTGGAAAAACTGTTTTTT